The present T cell receptor (beta chain) was sequenced within a study of OX40 agonist ivuxolimab in advanced cancers. Turning to the study itself: Patients were dosed intravenously with ivuxolimab at 0.01 to 10 mg/kg every 2 weeks.

A history of autoimmune disease or systemic immunosuppression excluded patients. Profiling relied on immunoSEQ multiplex PCR, and the TCRdb table lists in-frame clones only, not all of them. The table shows tens of thousands of clones, with over 75% occurring only once. The CDR3 runs 13 residues. Per germline, CDR1 SQVTM and CDR2 ANQGSEA. The ends lost 8 bases at V and 5 bases at J; junction bases unmatched: 2. J is TRBJ2-5 and V is TRBV29-1; 16 bases line up with TRBD2. Source: CD4+ or CD8+ T cells sorted from blood, taken in a trial of the OX40 agonist ivuxolimab. The TCR originated in an adult with an advanced solid tumor such as melanoma, head and neck, liver or kidney cancer. The CDR3 DNA reads TGCAGCTTGGGACTAGCGGGAGGGGAGACCCAGTACTTC. Translated, it gives CSLGLAGGETQYF.